This section outlines one TCR beta chain sequence together with its context. Its antigen is unknown. Germline trimming cut 11 bases from V and 7 bases from J; bases unmatched to any gene: 7. The CDR3 is 11 residues long. Germline CDR1 is MNHEY and CDR2 is SVGEGT. These data are taken from a study of blood T cells in healthy people across ages. Overall study findings and caveats: Naive CD4+ cells and diversity were both higher in long-lived donors than in aged donors.

The second PCR ran roughly 7 to 12 cycles with a sample-barcoded 5' primer and J-beta primers. Every cDNA molecule bore a tag from a template-switch adaptor containing 12 random nucleotides. TCRdb recomputed calls from the 5' RACE reads with MiXCR, one row per CDR3 protein. The repertoire holds 790,000 or so distinct CDR3 sequences, roughly 56% seen once, with around a quarter in the top ten. The donors, aged roughly 6 to 90, were healthy Caucasians from Russia. Every donor contributed about 10 milliliters of peripheral blood by blood draw. J is TRBJ1-2 and V is TRBV6-2 or TRBV6-3, with 7 bases that match TRBD1. The clonotype was recovered from a man aged 35-49 years in good health. The sequencing input was blood. CDR3 DNA: TGTGCCGCCAGGACAGGACGTGGCTACACCTTC. It is translated as CAARTGRGYTF.